The 27 T cell receptor beta chains given below trace back to one sample, sequenced in a study of PD-1 blockade in classical Hodgkin lymphoma. The time point was: cycle 4 day 1 (C4D1), after 6 weeks of nivolumab. After autologous stem cell transplantation all patients relapsed, and prior brentuximab vedotin exposure differed between cohorts. TCRdb's copy holds only in-frame clones and misses some; the assay was immunoSEQ multiplex PCR. The table lists 99,000 or so clones, around nine tenths of them singletons. This specimen was peripheral blood mononuclear cells (PBMCs), taken before the fourth cycle of nivolumab. All receptors derive from a human donor with classical Hodgkin lymphoma.

The rearrangement uses TRBV19 and TRBJ1-4, with 7 bases lining up with TRBD1. Germline CDR1 and CDR2: LNHDA and SQIVND (reference sequence). The CDR3 is 15 amino acids. V was clipped by 1 base and J by 8 bases; unmatched bases: 7. The CDR3 coding sequence is TGTGCCAGTAGTATAGTCGAGGGGGCGGGAGAAAAACTGTTTTTT. Translation: CASSIVEGAGEKLFF.

The CDR3 coding sequence is TGCGCCAGCAGCTTGGTAGACCACTATGGCTACACCTTC. Translating gives CASSLVDHYGYTF. The V gene is TRBV5-1, the J gene TRBJ1-2; no clear D gene. Germline CDR1 reads SGHRS; CDR2 reads YFSETQ. The V gene lost 0 bases and the J gene lost 3 bases, with 6 bases spanning the gap. The CDR3 extends over 13 amino acids.

The chain recombines TRBV4-1 with TRBJ2-5; D is possibly TRBD2 (6 bases). There are 15 residues in the CDR3. Trimming removed 0 bases at V and 4 bases at J, with 12 bases between. Germline V lookup: CDR1 MGHRA, CDR2 YSYEKL. The CDR3 protein is CASSQEPAGTETQYF. The CDR3 DNA sequence: TGCGCCAGCAGCCAAGAGCCCGCGGGAACAGAGACCCAGTACTTC.

The CDR3 here is CASSQGWSRDEQYF. The DNA of the CDR3 is TGTGCCAGCAGCCAAGGGTGGTCCCGCGACGAGCAGTACTTC. The V call is TRBV14, the J call TRBJ2-7; D is unresolved. Germline CDR1 reads SGHDN; CDR2 reads FVKESK. The CDR3 extends over 14 amino acids. The ends were cut back, 1 base at V and 5 bases at J, with 12 bases in the middle. Variable domain in full (rest from reference TRBV14 and TRBJ2-7): EAGVTQFPSHSVIEKGQTVTLRCDPISGHDNLYWYRRVMGKEIKFLLHFVKESKQDESGMPNNRFLAERTGGTYSTLKVQPAELEDSGVYFCASSQGWSRDEQYFGPGTRLTVT.

The rearrangement uses TRBV5-1 and TRBJ2-7; D may match TRBD1 or TRBD2 (6 bases each). Trimming stripped 0 bases from V and 5 bases from J, with 15 bases between. The CDR3 consists of 15 residues. Germline CDR1 SGHRS, CDR2 YFSETQ. CDR3 protein: CASSLAGDTGDEQYF. The CDR3, as DNA: TGCGCCAGCAGCTTGGCCGGGGACACGGGGGACGAGCAGTACTTC.

CDR3 sequence reads: CASSFGLGRAHEQFF. The CDR3 coding sequence is TGTGCCAGCAGCTTCGGACTAGGGCGGGCGCATGAGCAGTTCTTC. V is TRBV7-2 and J is TRBJ2-1, with 7 positions matching TRBD2. From germline, CDR1 is SGHTA and CDR2 FQGNSA. The CDR3 runs to 15 residues. With V trimmed by 3 bases and J by 8 bases, 10 bases remained unmatched.

Comments on this clone: Distinct nucleotide sequences in the sample also encode this CDR3. This chain uses TRBV7-2 with TRBJ1-1, with a possible D match to TRBD1 (5 bases). The germline V gene encodes CDR1 SGHTA and CDR2 FQGNSA. Trimming stripped 5 bases from V and 2 bases from J, with 9 bases between. CDR3 length: 13 residues. The CDR3 protein is CASSDQGNTEAFF. The CDR3 DNA sequence: TGTGCCAGCAGCGACCAGGGTAACACTGAAGCTTTCTTT.

The V call is TRBV5-1, the J call TRBJ2-7; 10 positions agree with TRBD2. This CDR3 spans 14 amino acids. Germline V gene sequence: CDR1 SGHRS, CDR2 YFSETQ. Trimming cost V 3 bases and J 6 bases; bases outside gene matches: 6. CDR3 sequence reads: CASSWLAGDVEQYF. In nucleotides, the CDR3 is TGCGCCAGCAGCTGGCTAGCGGGAGACGTCGAGCAGTACTTC.

The rearrangement joins TRBV5-1 to TRBJ2-3; D is perhaps TRBD2 (5 bases). Looked up from germline, CDR1 is SGHRS and CDR2 is YFSETQ. V gave up 1 base and J gave up 3 bases, with 9 bases separating them. The CDR3 loop spans 14 amino acids. The CDR3 region has the DNA TGCGCCAGCAGCTTGTTTAGCGAGACAGATACGCAGTATTTT. It encodes CASSLFSETDTQYF.

The V gene is TRBV27, the J gene TRBJ1-3; no clear D. Trimming shortened V by 0 bases and J by 0 bases, and 6 bases separated the two germline ends. The CDR3 spans 15 residues. Germline V lookup: CDR1 MNHEY, CDR2 SMNVEV (reference sequence). CDR3 in DNA: TGTGCCAGCAGTTTATCGGGCATCTCTGGAAACACCATATATTTT. It encodes CASSLSGISGNTIYF.

The genes are TRBV11-2 and TRBJ2-1; D uncertain. CDR3 length: 16 amino acids. Germline assignment: CDR1 SGHAT and CDR2 FQNNGV. Trimming stripped 1 base from V and 0 bases from J, with 10 bases between. In DNA form, the CDR3 reads TGTGCCAGCAGCTTAGTCCCTCCTAGCTCCTACAATGAGCAGTTCTTC. As protein: CASSLVPPSSYNEQFF. Full variable domain (remainder filled in from reference TRBV11-2 and TRBJ2-1): EAGVAQSPRYKIIEKRQSVAFWCNPISGHATLYWYQQILGQGPKLLIQFQNNGVVDDSQLPKDRFSAERLKGVDSTLKIQPAKLEDSAVYLCASSLVPPSSYNEQFFGPGTRLTVL.

This rearrangement joins TRBV27 to TRBJ1-1; maybe TRBD1 (6 bases). Per the germline V gene, CDR1 is MNHEY and CDR2 is SMNVEV (reference sequence). This CDR3 comprises 15 residues. Trimming cost V 3 bases and J 4 bases, with 15 bases left between them. CDR3 nucleotides: TGTGCCAGCAGTTTGGGTGGGACACCTTTCACTGAAGCTTTCTTT. The encoded protein is CASSLGGTPFTEAFF.

V is TRBV6-5 and J is TRBJ1-4, with D hard to call. V dropped 6 bases and J dropped 0 bases, with 11 bases sitting between them. The germline V gene has CDR1 MNHEY and CDR2 SVGAGI. The length of the CDR3 is 15 residues. Here the CDR3 reads CASRSTGSTNEKLFF. CDR3 coding DNA: TGTGCCAGCAGGTCAACGGGTTCAACTAATGAAAAACTGTTTTTT.

J is TRBJ1-1 and V is TRBV7-2; the D is unclear. Trimming left V 1 base short and J 4 bases short, with 7 bases between. The CDR3 has 13 residues. CDR1 is SGHTA, CDR2 FQGNSA, per germline. The CDR3 nucleotides are TGTGCCAGCAGCTTAGGGTTCGGCACTGAAGCTTTCTTT. This sequence encodes CASSLGFGTEAFF.

The CDR3: CASSDGQALEAFF. CDR3 DNA: TGTGCCAGCAGTGACGGACAGGCTCTTGAAGCTTTCTTT. The chain has TRBV28 and TRBJ1-1; 7 nucleotides agree with TRBD1. Losses at the gene ends were 5 bases for V and 7 bases for J; bases not matched to a gene: 7. Germline CDR1 MDHEN, CDR2 SYDVKM. There are 13 residues in the CDR3.

The chain uses TRBV11-2 and TRBJ1-4; a weak D match, TRBD1 (6 bases). The CDR3 length is 15 residues. Deletions cut 4 bases from V and 2 bases from J, with 11 bases between. Germline values: CDR1 SGHAT, CDR2 FQNNGV. The chain's CDR3 is CASSSGVRTNEKLFF. CDR3 nucleotides: TGTGCCAGCAGCTCAGGGGTTCGGACTAATGAAAAACTGTTTTTT.

The chain uses TRBV29-1 and TRBJ2-1; 8 nucleotides align to TRBD2. CDR1 and CDR2 (germline): SQVTM, ANQGSEA. This CDR3 region has 12 residues. Germline trimming cut 8 bases from V and 6 bases from J; bases unmatched to any gene: 6. The CDR3 sequence: CSILGTSNEQFF. CDR3 bases: TGCAGCATTTTGGGGACTAGCAATGAGCAGTTCTTC.

The chain links TRBV6-1 to TRBJ2-6; the match to TRBD1 covers 11 bases. The CDR3 covers 15 residues. V lost 8 bases, J lost 3 bases, and 3 bases stayed unmatched. Germline assignment: CDR1 MNHNS and CDR2 SASEGT. The CDR3 DNA reads TGTGCCAGCGGACAGGGGGCGTTTGGGGCCAACGTCCTGACTTTC. It encodes CASGQGAFGANVLTF.

This clone has a handful of counts. This chain joins TRBV6-5 and TRBJ2-4; 9 nucleotides align to TRBD1. Germline V lookup: CDR1 MNHEY, CDR2 SVGAGI. The junction had 4 bases not matched to a gene; V was cut back by 4 bases and J by 3 bases. CDR3 length equals 15 residues. For the CDR3, the DNA is TGTGCCAGCAGTTCGCCGGGACAGGGCAAAAACATTCAGTACTTC. This codes for CASSSPGQGKNIQYF.

The chain has TRBV5-1 and TRBJ2-2, with a possible D match to TRBD1 (5 bases). V lost 4 bases and J 4 bases, leaving 8 bases between the germline ends. Germline CDR1 SGHRS, CDR2 YFSETQ. CDR3 length equals 13 residues. The CDR3 bases are TGCGCCAGCAGCCCCCAGGGCACCGGGGAGCTGTTTTTT. Translating it yields CASSPQGTGELFF. Supplemented by reference TRBV5-1 and TRBJ2-2, the full variable domain reads KAGVTQTPRYLIKTRGQQVTLSCSPISGHRSVSWYQQTPGQGLQFLFEYFSETQRNKGNFPGRFSGRQFSNSRSEMNVSTLELGDSALYLCASSPQGTGELFFGEGSRLTVL.

The chain is built from TRBV10-2 and TRBJ2-7; D possibly uses TRBD1 or TRBD2 (5 bases each). Germline CDR1 reads WSHSY; CDR2 reads SAAADI. The V end was cut by 8 bases, the J end by 8 bases, with 22 bases between. The CDR3 consists of 14 residues. The DNA of the CDR3 is TGCGCCAGCGGGGGTGGCGCCTCACGCCTCCAGCAGTACTTC. Translating gives CASGGGASRLQQYF.

The CDR3 nucleotides are TGTGCCAGCAGTTACTCGAGTGAGCAGTACTTC. Translating it yields CASSYSSEQYF. The chain joins TRBV6-5 to TRBJ2-7; D is unclear. V lost 0 bases to trimming and J lost 7 bases, with 4 bases between them. This CDR3 contains 11 residues. Germline loops: CDR1 MNHEY, CDR2 SVGAGI.

The rearrangement uses TRBV27 and TRBJ2-7; no reliable D call. The CDR3 sequence is 16 residues long. Trimming left V 0 bases short and J 0 bases short, with 12 bases between. Germline V lookup: CDR1 MNHEY, CDR2 SMNVEV (reference sequence). CDR3 sequence reads: CASSLSVLLSSYEQYF. DNA for the CDR3: TGTGCCAGCAGTTTATCGGTCTTATTGAGCTCCTACGAGCAGTACTTC.

The chain uses TRBV29-1 and TRBJ2-3; the D gene is possibly TRBD2 (5 bases). This CDR3 has 13 residues. In germline, CDR1 is SQVTM, CDR2 ANQGSEA. V was pared by 7 bases and J by 2 bases, with 13 bases between. The CDR3 region has the DNA TGCAGCGCTCGCACTAGATTCACAGATACGCAGTATTTT. The encoded protein is CSARTRFTDTQYF.

The chain combines TRBV7-8 with TRBJ1-1; unclear D gene. Germline CDR1 SGHVS, CDR2 FQNEAQ. Trimming took 5 bases from V and 0 from J, leaving 16 bases between them. This CDR3 contains 16 residues. CDR3 DNA sequence: TGTGCCAGCAGCGGCAAGAAGAAATTCATGAACACTGAAGCTTTCTTT. This encodes CASSGKKKFMNTEAFF.

This chain connects TRBV4-1 to TRBJ1-1; 9 bases match TRBD1. Germline V gene lookup returns CDR1 MGHRA and CDR2 YSYEKL. V lost 8 bases and J lost 4; bases outside the gene matches: 5. CDR3 length equals 13 residues. The CDR3 spells CASCGQGFTEAFF. The CDR3 DNA is TGCGCCAGCTGCGGACAGGGGTTCACTGAAGCTTTCTTT.

The chain combines TRBV1 with TRBJ2-1. TRBV1 is a documented pseudogene. CDR3 size: 15 residues. In DNA, the CDR3 is TGCACCAGCGGGGGAGGACAGAGGTCCTACAATGAGCAGTTCTTC. This sequence encodes CTSGGGQRSYNEQFF.